Below are 13 T cell receptor beta chains sequenced from a single sample in a study of Tregs in tolerant kidney transplant recipients. Repertoires were generated with immunoSEQ multiplex PCR, while TCRdb's copy carries only in-frame clones and drops some. The table includes more than 60,000 clones, approximately 83% detected once. Sequenced material: Tregs from blood, taken before the transplant. All receptors derive from a human donor who received a combined kidney and bone marrow transplant.

The chain is built from TRBV23-1 and TRBJ2-1; 7 bases are shared with TRBD2. TRBV23-1 is an open reading frame whose function is uncertain. V lost 0 bases and J lost 5; bases outside the gene matches: 7. This CDR3 spans 16 amino acids. The CDR3 DNA follows: TGCGCCAGCAGTCAATCGTATACGGGAGGAAACAATGAGCAGTTCTTC. Translated, it gives CASSQSYTGGNNEQFF.

The rearrangement uses TRBV2 and TRBJ2-1; 9 bases fit TRBD2. V shed 4 bases, J shed 6 bases, and the junction held 22 bases outside the gene matches. CDR1 and CDR2 from the germline V gene are SNHLY and FYNNEI. The CDR3 runs to 20 residues. The CDR3, as DNA: TGTGCCAGCAGTGCACGTTTAGGGCTAGCGGGATTCGGGGAGGTCAATGAGCAGTTCTTC. Residues: CASSARLGLAGFGEVNEQFF.

The chain couples TRBV10-3 to TRBJ2-3; no clear D gene. The CDR3 has 12 amino acids. From germline, CDR1 is ENHRY and CDR2 SYGVKD. V was trimmed by 3 bases and J by 6 bases, leaving 7 bases between them. CDR3 loop: CAISDSGDTQYF. CDR3 bases: TGTGCCATCAGTGACTCCGGGGATACGCAGTATTTT.

This chain links TRBV5-1 with TRBJ1-1; 8 bases map to TRBD1. Germline CDR1 reads SGHRS; CDR2 reads YFSETQ. The CDR3 is 14 residues long. The J segment lost 1 base and the V segment lost 5 bases, leaving 4 bases of the junction unmatched. The CDR3 reads CASRNDRGNTEAFF. The CDR3 DNA is TGCGCCAGCAGGAATGACAGGGGGAACACTGAAGCTTTCTTT. Combining the CDR3 with reference TRBV5-1 and TRBJ1-1 gives the whole variable domain KAGVTQTPRYLIKTRGQQVTLSCSPISGHRSVSWYQQTPGQGLQFLFEYFSETQRNKGNFPGRFSGRQFSNSRSEMNVSTLELGDSALYLCASRNDRGNTEAFFGQGTRLTVV.

The chain joins TRBV5-1 to TRBJ1-2, with unresolved D. The length of the CDR3 is 15 residues. CDR1 and CDR2 from the germline V gene are SGHRS and YFSETQ. Trimming removed 0 bases at V and 0 bases at J, with 9 bases between. The CDR3 bases are TGCGCCAGCAGCTTGGCGGGAAGAGCTAACTATGGCTACACCTTC. It translates to CASSLAGRANYGYTF. The full variable domain, in which reference TRBV5-1 and TRBJ1-2 provide the parts outside the CDR3, is KAGVTQTPRYLIKTRGQQVTLSCSPISGHRSVSWYQQTPGQGLQFLFEYFSETQRNKGNFPGRFSGRQFSNSRSEMNVSTLELGDSALYLCASSLAGRANYGYTFGSGTRLTVV.

The chain has TRBV5-1 and TRBJ1-4; D is possibly TRBD1 (5 bases). Trimming left V 5 bases short and J 8 bases short, with 22 bases between. The CDR3 is 16 amino acids. In germline, CDR1 is SGHRS, CDR2 YFSETQ. CDR3 bases: TGCGCCAGCAGACCCGGGGCGGGGCAGGGAAGGGAAAAACTGTTTTTT. As protein: CASRPGAGQGREKLFF.

This rearrangement joins TRBV11-2 to TRBJ2-5; D unclear. V dropped 0 bases and J dropped 0 bases, with 14 bases sitting between them. The CDR3 sequence is 17 residues long. Germline CDR1 SGHAT, CDR2 FQNNGV. CDR3 coding DNA: TGTGCCAGCAGCTTAGATCGATTTCTCCAGTACCAAGAGACCCAGTACTTC. This translates into CASSLDRFLQYQETQYF.

The V and J genes are TRBV4-3 and TRBJ2-5, with 13 bases fitting TRBD2. With the DNA end fitting TRBJ2-7 better, the J assignment may be wrong. Germline V gene lookup returns CDR1 LGHNA and CDR2 YSLEER. The length of the CDR3 is 21 residues. CDR3 nucleotide sequence: TGCGCCAGCAGCCAGGGGTCAGGGGGACTAGCGGGACGGACCCGATCCTACGAGCAGTACTTC. This sequence encodes CASSQGSGGLAGRTRSYEQYF.

V and J are TRBV7-9 and TRBJ1-4, with TRBD1 as a possible D gene (5 bases). CDR3 size: 17 residues. Per the germline V gene, CDR1 is SEHNR and CDR2 is FQNEAQ (reference sequence). V was pared by 3 bases and J by 7 bases, with 21 bases between. This CDR3 is CASSFIGLREEAEKLFF. DNA for the CDR3: TGTGCCAGCAGCTTTATAGGCCTCAGGGAAGAGGCTGAAAAACTGTTTTTT.

The V gene is TRBV19, the J gene TRBJ2-1; D is uncertain. Germline values: CDR1 LNHDA, CDR2 SQIVND (reference sequence). Trimming stripped 5 bases from V and 0 bases from J, with 5 bases between. The CDR3 consists of 13 residues. The CDR3 coding sequence is TGTGCCAGTAGTGTGTACTCCTACAATGAGCAGTTCTTC. Protein product: CASSVYSYNEQFF. The full variable domain, its missing parts supplied by reference TRBV19 and TRBJ2-1, is DGGITQSPKYLFRKEGQNVTLSCEQNLNHDAMYWYRQDPGQGLRLIYYSQIVNDFQKGDIAEGYSVSREKKESFPLTVTSAQKNPTAFYLCASSVYSYNEQFFGPGTRLTVL.

On this clone itself: In the same sample, other DNA sequences code for this CDR3. The rearrangement joins TRBV19 to TRBJ1-2; D perhaps matches TRBD1 (5 bases). V was cut by 0 bases and J by 8 bases, with 10 bases left in between. The germline gives CDR1 LNHDA, CDR2 SQIVND (reference sequence). The CDR3 has 13 residues. The CDR3 spells CASSIDRRGGYTF. CDR3 bases: TGTGCCAGTAGTATAGATCGAAGGGGAGGCTACACCTTC.

This clone was seen a single time. The rearrangement joins TRBV6-5 to TRBJ2-7; possible D gene TRBD1, 5 bases. CDR1 is MNHEY and CDR2 is SVGAGI in the germline V gene. The CDR3 totals 12 residues. The V end was cut by 5 bases, the J end by 3 bases, with 8 bases between. CDR3 sequence reads: CASSPQGYEQYF. CDR3 sequence (DNA): TGTGCCAGCAGTCCGCAGGGCTACGAGCAGTACTTC.

This clone showed up just a few times. This rearrangement joins TRBV11-2 to TRBJ2-2; 9 bases match TRBD2. The CDR3 totals 15 residues. CDR1 and CDR2 (germline): SGHAT, FQNNGV. Germline trimming cut 7 bases from V and 2 bases from J; bases unmatched to any gene: 5. CDR3 residues: CASTFSGGNTGELFF. The CDR3 DNA reads TGTGCCAGCACCTTTAGCGGGGGAAACACCGGGGAGCTGTTTTTT.